The rows below give T cell receptor beta chains drawn from one sample of a study of shared clonotypes between healthy human individuals. TCRdb's table, derived via immunoSEQ multiplex PCR, lists solely in-frame clones and lacks some. The sample yields 2 million to 2.5 million clones, approximately 95% seen once. Sequencing used naive CD4+ T cells sorted from blood. These receptors were collected from a young man in good health. Each CDR3 is given with its conserved first and last residue. Fields, in order: D gene, J gene, CDR3 length, V gene, CDR3 protein. D genes are given only for firm matches.

d_gene: -; j_gene: TRBJ2-7; len: 14; v_gene: TRBV25-1; CDR3aa: CASSEFSKSYEQYF
d_gene: TRBD1; j_gene: TRBJ2-7; len: 14; v_gene: TRBV10-2; CDR3aa: CASSARDRKYEQYF
d_gene: TRBD2; j_gene: TRBJ2-2; len: 17; v_gene: TRBV14; CDR3aa: CASSQRRESGSGGELFF
d_gene: TRBD2; j_gene: TRBJ2-3; len: 13; v_gene: TRBV7-9; CDR3aa: CASSLSGTPFQYF
d_gene: -; j_gene: TRBJ1-5; len: 14; v_gene: TRBV10-3; CDR3aa: CAISDRQSNQPQHF
d_gene: TRBD1; j_gene: TRBJ1-2; len: 15; v_gene: TRBV5-4; CDR3aa: CASSPPVTGGNGYTF
d_gene: TRBD2; j_gene: TRBJ2-1; len: 15; v_gene: TRBV29-1; CDR3aa: CSVEDRGLAGVGQFF
d_gene: TRBD1; j_gene: TRBJ2-3; len: 16; v_gene: TRBV30; CDR3aa: CAWSDTGTGFPDTQYF
d_gene: -; j_gene: TRBJ2-5; len: 13; v_gene: TRBV6-6; CDR3aa: CASSDPSRETQYF
d_gene: TRBD1; j_gene: TRBJ2-1; len: 15; v_gene: TRBV5-4; CDR3aa: CASSFGQGEFDEQFF
d_gene: -; j_gene: TRBJ1-6; len: 16; v_gene: TRBV6-5; CDR3aa: CASSYSSGAHNSPLHF
d_gene: -; j_gene: TRBJ2-5; len: 14; v_gene: TRBV7-8; CDR3aa: CASSPTDRMETQYF
d_gene: TRBD2; j_gene: TRBJ2-3; len: 15; v_gene: TRBV4-1; CDR3aa: CASSLVAGITDTQYF
d_gene: -; j_gene: TRBJ1-2; len: 14; v_gene: TRBV30; CDR3aa: CAWSADGVGVRYTF
d_gene: -; j_gene: TRBJ1-1; len: 8; v_gene: TRBV6-1; CDR3aa: CASIEAFF
d_gene: -; j_gene: TRBJ1-2; len: 14; v_gene: TRBV6-4; CDR3aa: CASFNRAANYGYTF
d_gene: TRBD2; j_gene: TRBJ2-3; len: 15; v_gene: TRBV2; CDR3aa: CASSGRGGDTDTQYF
d_gene: -; j_gene: TRBJ1-2; len: 17; v_gene: TRBV18; CDR3aa: CASSPELSFKGVYGYTF
d_gene: TRBD2; j_gene: TRBJ2-7; len: 15; v_gene: TRBV6-6; CDR3aa: CASSYSASGVYEQYF
d_gene: -; j_gene: TRBJ2-5; len: 15; v_gene: TRBV4-3; CDR3aa: CASSQDFQYQETQYF
d_gene: -; j_gene: TRBJ2-3; len: 14; v_gene: TRBV4-1; CDR3aa: CASSRAGDIPQIYF
d_gene: TRBD2; j_gene: TRBJ2-7; len: 14; v_gene: TRBV4-1; CDR3aa: CASSPRLAAYEQYF
d_gene: -; j_gene: TRBJ1-2; len: 13; v_gene: TRBV11-2; CDR3aa: CASSPTVAYGYTF
d_gene: TRBD2; j_gene: TRBJ2-1; len: 15; v_gene: TRBV30; CDR3aa: CAWRKGLAGPNEQFF
d_gene: -; j_gene: TRBJ2-5; len: 13; v_gene: TRBV5-1; CDR3aa: CASSEGSTETQYF
d_gene: -; j_gene: TRBJ1-2; len: 14; v_gene: TRBV5-8; CDR3aa: CASTMGQVNYGYTF
d_gene: -; j_gene: TRBJ1-4; len: 14; v_gene: TRBV19; CDR3aa: CASRIHGHVEKLFF
d_gene: -; j_gene: TRBJ1-3; len: 16; v_gene: TRBV5-4; CDR3aa: CASSLALGASGNTIYF
d_gene: -; j_gene: TRBJ2-7; len: 16; v_gene: TRBV2; CDR3aa: CASSEVGRTLSYEQYF
d_gene: -; j_gene: TRBJ2-3; len: 16; v_gene: TRBV27; CDR3aa: CASSPGPRESTDTQYF
d_gene: TRBD1; j_gene: TRBJ2-3; len: 9; v_gene: TRBV6-5; CDR3aa: CASKQDRPF
d_gene: TRBD1; j_gene: TRBJ1-6; len: 14; v_gene: TRBV10-1; CDR3aa: CASSEATGNSPLHF
d_gene: -; j_gene: TRBJ1-5; len: 13; v_gene: TRBV4-2; CDR3aa: CASSQDWDQPQHF
d_gene: -; j_gene: TRBJ1-2; len: 12; v_gene: TRBV30; CDR3aa: CAWSVGVYGYTF
d_gene: -; j_gene: TRBJ1-1; len: 14; v_gene: TRBV7-2; CDR3aa: CASSLQVLNTEAFF
d_gene: TRBD1; j_gene: TRBJ2-5; len: 15; v_gene: TRBV5-1; CDR3aa: CASSTVTGPQETQYF
d_gene: -; j_gene: TRBJ1-3; len: 15; v_gene: TRBV5-6; CDR3aa: CASSTTALSGNTIYF
d_gene: -; j_gene: TRBJ1-1; len: 13; v_gene: TRBV10-3; CDR3aa: CAISLTVNTEAFF
d_gene: TRBD1; j_gene: TRBJ1-6; len: 16; v_gene: TRBV28; CDR3aa: CASSLPQGVGNSPLHF
d_gene: -; j_gene: TRBJ2-2; len: 14; v_gene: TRBV19; CDR3aa: CASSPHGQPGELFF
d_gene: -; j_gene: TRBJ2-3; len: 13; v_gene: TRBV5-4; CDR3aa: CASSSANTDTQYF
d_gene: -; j_gene: TRBJ1-2; len: 13; v_gene: TRBV30; CDR3aa: CAWSVVGGGGYTF
d_gene: -; j_gene: TRBJ2-7; len: 14; v_gene: TRBV10-3; CDR3aa: CAISEGAGVYEQYF
d_gene: -; j_gene: TRBJ1-6; len: 14; v_gene: TRBV5-1; CDR3aa: CASSFDTYNSPLHF
d_gene: -; j_gene: TRBJ2-5; len: 14; v_gene: TRBV5-1; CDR3aa: CASSLLGLQETQYF
d_gene: -; j_gene: TRBJ1-5; len: 18; v_gene: TRBV7-3; CDR3aa: CARGLGRQFRWSNQPQHF
d_gene: TRBD2; j_gene: TRBJ2-5; len: 18; v_gene: TRBV27; CDR3aa: CASSFFAGKRGTQETQYF
d_gene: TRBD2; j_gene: TRBJ2-1; len: 12; v_gene: TRBV14; CDR3aa: CASGKNLAGPFF
d_gene: -; j_gene: TRBJ1-1; len: 13; v_gene: TRBV28; CDR3aa: CASSWTVNTEAFF
d_gene: -; j_gene: TRBJ1-5; len: 13; v_gene: TRBV10-2; CDR3aa: CASSGTVYQPQHF
d_gene: -; j_gene: TRBJ2-4; len: 16; v_gene: TRBV7-2; CDR3aa: CASSFQSGGAKNIQYF
d_gene: -; j_gene: TRBJ1-5; len: 13; v_gene: TRBV10-1; CDR3aa: CASSRGTGQPQHF
d_gene: TRBD2; j_gene: TRBJ2-1; len: 14; v_gene: TRBV29-1; CDR3aa: CSVTGTSGGSEQFF